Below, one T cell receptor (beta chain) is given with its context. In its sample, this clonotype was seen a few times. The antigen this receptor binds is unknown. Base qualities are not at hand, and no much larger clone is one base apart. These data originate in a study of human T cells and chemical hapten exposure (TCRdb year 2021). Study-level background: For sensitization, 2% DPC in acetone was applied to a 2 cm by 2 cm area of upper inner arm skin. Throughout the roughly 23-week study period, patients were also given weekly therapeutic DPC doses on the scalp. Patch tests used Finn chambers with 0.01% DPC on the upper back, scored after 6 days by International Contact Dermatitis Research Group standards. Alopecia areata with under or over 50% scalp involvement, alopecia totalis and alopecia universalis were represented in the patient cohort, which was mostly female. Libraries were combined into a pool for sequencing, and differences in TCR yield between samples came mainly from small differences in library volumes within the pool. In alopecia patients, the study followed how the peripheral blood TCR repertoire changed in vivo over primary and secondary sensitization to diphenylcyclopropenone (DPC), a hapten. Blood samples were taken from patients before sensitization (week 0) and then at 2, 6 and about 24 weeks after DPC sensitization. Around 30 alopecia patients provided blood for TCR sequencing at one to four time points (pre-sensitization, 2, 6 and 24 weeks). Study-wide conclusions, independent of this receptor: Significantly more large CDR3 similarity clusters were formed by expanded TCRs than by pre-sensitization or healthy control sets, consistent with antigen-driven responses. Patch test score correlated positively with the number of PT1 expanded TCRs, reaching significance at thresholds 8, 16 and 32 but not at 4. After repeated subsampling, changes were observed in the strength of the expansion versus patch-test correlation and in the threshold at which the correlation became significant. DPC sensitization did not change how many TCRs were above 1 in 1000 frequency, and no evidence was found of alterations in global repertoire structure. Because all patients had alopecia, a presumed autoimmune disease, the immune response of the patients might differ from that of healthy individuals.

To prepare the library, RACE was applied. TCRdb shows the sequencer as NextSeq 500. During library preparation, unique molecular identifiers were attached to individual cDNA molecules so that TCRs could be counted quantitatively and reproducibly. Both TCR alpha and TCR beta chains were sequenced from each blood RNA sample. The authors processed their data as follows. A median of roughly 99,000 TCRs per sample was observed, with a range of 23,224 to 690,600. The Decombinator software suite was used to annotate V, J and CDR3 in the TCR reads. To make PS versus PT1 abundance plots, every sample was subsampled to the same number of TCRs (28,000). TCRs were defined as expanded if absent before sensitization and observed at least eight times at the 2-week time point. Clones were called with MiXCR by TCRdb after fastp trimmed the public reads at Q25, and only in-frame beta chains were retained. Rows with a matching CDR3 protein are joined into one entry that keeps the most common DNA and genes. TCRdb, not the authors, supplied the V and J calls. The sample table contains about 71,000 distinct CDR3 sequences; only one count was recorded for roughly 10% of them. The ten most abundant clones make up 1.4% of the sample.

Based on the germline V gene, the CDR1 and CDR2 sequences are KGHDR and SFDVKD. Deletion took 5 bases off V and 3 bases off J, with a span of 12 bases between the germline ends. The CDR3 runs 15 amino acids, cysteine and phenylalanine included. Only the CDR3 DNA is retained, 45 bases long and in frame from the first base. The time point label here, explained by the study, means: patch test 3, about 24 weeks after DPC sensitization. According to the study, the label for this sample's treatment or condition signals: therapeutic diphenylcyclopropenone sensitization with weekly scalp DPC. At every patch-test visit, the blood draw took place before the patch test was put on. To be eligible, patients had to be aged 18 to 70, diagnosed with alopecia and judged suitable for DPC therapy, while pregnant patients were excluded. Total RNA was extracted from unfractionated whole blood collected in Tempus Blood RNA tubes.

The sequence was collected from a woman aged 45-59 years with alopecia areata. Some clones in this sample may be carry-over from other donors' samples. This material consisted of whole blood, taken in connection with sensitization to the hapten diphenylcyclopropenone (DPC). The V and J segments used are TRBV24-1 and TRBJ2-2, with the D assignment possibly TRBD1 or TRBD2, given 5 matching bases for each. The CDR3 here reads CATSGWDGDTGELFF. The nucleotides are TGTGCCACCAGTGGTTGGGACGGCGACACCGGGGAGCTGTTTTTT.